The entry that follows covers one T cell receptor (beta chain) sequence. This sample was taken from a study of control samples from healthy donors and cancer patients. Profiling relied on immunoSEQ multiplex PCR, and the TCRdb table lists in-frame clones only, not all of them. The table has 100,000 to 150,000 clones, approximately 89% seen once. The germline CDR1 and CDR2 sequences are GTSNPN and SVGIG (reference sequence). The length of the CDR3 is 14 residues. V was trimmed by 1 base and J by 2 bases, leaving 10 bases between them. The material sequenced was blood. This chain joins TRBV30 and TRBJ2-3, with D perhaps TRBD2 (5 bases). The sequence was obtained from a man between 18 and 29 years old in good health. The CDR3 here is CAWSADWSTDTQYF. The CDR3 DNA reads TGTGCCTGGAGTGCGGACTGGTCCACAGATACGCAGTATTTT.